These T cell receptor beta chains were read from a single sample in a study of human T cells and chemical hapten exposure. TCRdb independently ran MiXCR on the RACE reads; one entry per CDR3 protein. The sample lists about 170,000 distinct CDR3 sequences, roughly 26% seen once, with about 2.1% in the top ten. This material consisted of whole blood, taken in connection with sensitization to the hapten diphenylcyclopropenone (DPC). The source of these receptors is a woman younger than 35 with alopecia areata. Some clones in this sample may be carry-over from other donors' samples. The conserved cysteine and the conserved F or W are not part of the CDR3 here.

V gene: TRBV10-3
J gene: TRBJ2-3
CDR3 protein: AISELGLAGSGTDTQY

V gene: TRBV5-1
J gene: TRBJ2-3
CDR3 protein: ASSLEGDARTDTQY

V gene: TRBV4-2
J gene: TRBJ2-2
CDR3 protein: ASSQDGGFGELF

V gene: TRBV10-3
J gene: TRBJ1-2
CDR3 protein: AISGQGSGGYT

V gene: TRBV11-1
J gene: TRBJ2-6
CDR3 protein: ASSRTASGANVLT

V gene: TRBV9
J gene: TRBJ2-1
CDR3 protein: ASSVGPGGKDNEQF

V gene: TRBV4-3
J gene: TRBJ1-1
CDR3 protein: ASSPNRGLTEAF

V gene: TRBV20-1
J gene: TRBJ2-3
CDR3 protein: SARDYSSSDPGADTQY

V gene: TRBV4-1
J gene: TRBJ2-4
CDR3 protein: ASSQVGQGVSGLAKNIQY

V gene: TRBV25-1
J gene: TRBJ2-1
CDR3 protein: ASSDPGGHEQF

V gene: TRBV27
J gene: TRBJ2-7
CDR3 protein: ASSLATESSYEQY

V gene: TRBV12-3/TRBV12-4
J gene: TRBJ1-5
CDR3 protein: ASSLSDSAGQPQH

V gene: TRBV7-8
J gene: TRBJ2-1
CDR3 protein: ASTWDYPYNEQF

V gene: TRBV9
J gene: TRBJ2-7
CDR3 protein: ASSPTGGYSYEQY

V gene: TRBV11-2
J gene: TRBJ2-5
CDR3 protein: ASSLRLAGIQETQY

V gene: TRBV6-2/TRBV6-3
J gene: TRBJ2-7
CDR3 protein: ASSFDPLPYEQY

V gene: TRBV25-1
J gene: TRBJ1-1
CDR3 protein: ASSDDSGGANTEAF

V gene: TRBV12-3/TRBV12-4
J gene: TRBJ1-5
CDR3 protein: ASSSGPLQH

V gene: TRBV5-1
J gene: TRBJ1-1
CDR3 protein: ASSLAGATNTEAF

V gene: TRBV5-1
J gene: TRBJ2-3
CDR3 protein: ASRPRVAEGGTQY

V gene: TRBV20-1
J gene: TRBJ2-5
CDR3 protein: SAARGGQEEETQY

V gene: TRBV20-1
J gene: TRBJ2-5
CDR3 protein: SARDPRSQY

V gene: TRBV5-1
J gene: TRBJ2-1
CDR3 protein: ASSLVQAGGRFNEQF

V gene: TRBV7-8
J gene: TRBJ1-5
CDR3 protein: ASSVRTGVNQPQH

V gene: TRBV7-2
J gene: TRBJ1-2
CDR3 protein: ASSPPGAYGYT

V gene: TRBV6-2/TRBV6-3
J gene: TRBJ1-5
CDR3 protein: ASRGTSNSNQPQH